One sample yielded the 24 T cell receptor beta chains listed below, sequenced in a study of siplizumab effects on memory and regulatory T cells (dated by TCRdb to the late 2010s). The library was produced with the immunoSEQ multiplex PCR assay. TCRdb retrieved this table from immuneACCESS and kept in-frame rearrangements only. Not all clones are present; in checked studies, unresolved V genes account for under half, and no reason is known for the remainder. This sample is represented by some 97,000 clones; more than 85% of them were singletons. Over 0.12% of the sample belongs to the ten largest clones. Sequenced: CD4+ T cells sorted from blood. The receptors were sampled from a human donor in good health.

The CDR3 is CASSSAGGPADTQYF. In DNA, the CDR3 is TGTGCCAGCAGCTCGGCGGGGGGCCCGGCAGATACGCAGTATTTT. The chain recombines TRBV5-4 with TRBJ2-3, with 8 bases that match TRBD2. Trimming at V came to 3 bases and at J to 4 bases, leaving 7 bases not matched to a gene. The CDR3 consists of 15 residues. CDR1 and CDR2 from the germline V gene are SGHNT and YYREEE (reference sequence).

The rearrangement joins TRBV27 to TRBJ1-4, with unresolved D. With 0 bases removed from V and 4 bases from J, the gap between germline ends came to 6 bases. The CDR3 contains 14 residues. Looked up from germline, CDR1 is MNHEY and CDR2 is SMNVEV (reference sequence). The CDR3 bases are TGTGCCAGCAGTTTATCACAGCTTAATGAAAAACTGTTTTTT. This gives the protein CASSLSQLNEKLFF.

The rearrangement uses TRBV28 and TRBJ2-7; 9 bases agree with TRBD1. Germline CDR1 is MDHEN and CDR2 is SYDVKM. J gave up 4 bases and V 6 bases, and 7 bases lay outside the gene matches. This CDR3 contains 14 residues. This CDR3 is CASREQGARYEQYF. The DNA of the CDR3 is TGTGCCAGCAGGGAACAGGGGGCTAGGTACGAGCAGTACTTC.

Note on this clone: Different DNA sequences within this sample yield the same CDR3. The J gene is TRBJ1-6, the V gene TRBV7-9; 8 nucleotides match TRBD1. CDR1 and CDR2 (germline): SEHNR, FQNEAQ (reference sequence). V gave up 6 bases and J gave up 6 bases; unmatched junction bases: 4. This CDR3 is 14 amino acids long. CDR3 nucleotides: TGTGCCAGCAGTACAGGACAGGGTAATTCACCCCTCCACTTT. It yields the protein CASSTGQGNSPLHF.

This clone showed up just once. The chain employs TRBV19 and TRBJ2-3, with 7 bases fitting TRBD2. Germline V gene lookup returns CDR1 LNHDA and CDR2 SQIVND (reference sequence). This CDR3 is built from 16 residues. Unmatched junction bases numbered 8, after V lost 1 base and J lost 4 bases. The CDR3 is CASSIVGTNFPDTQYF. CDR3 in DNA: TGTGCCAGTAGTATAGTGGGGACTAACTTTCCAGATACGCAGTATTTT. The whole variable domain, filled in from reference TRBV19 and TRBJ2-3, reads DGGITQSPKYLFRKEGQNVTLSCEQNLNHDAMYWYRQDPGQGLRLIYYSQIVNDFQKGDIAEGYSVSREKKESFPLTVTSAQKNPTAFYLCASSIVGTNFPDTQYFGPGTRLTVL.

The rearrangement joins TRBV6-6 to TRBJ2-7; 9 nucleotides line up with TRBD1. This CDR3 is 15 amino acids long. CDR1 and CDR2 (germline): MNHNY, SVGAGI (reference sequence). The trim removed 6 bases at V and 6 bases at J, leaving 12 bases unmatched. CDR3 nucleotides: TGTGCCAGCAGCCAAGGGGTGGGGACAGGGAGCGAGCAGTACTTC. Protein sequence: CASSQGVGTGSEQYF.

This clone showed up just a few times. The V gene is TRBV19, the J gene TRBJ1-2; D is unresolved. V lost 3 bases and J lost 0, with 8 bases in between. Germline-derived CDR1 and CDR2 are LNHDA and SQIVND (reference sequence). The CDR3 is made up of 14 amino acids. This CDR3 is CASSMGVANYGYTF. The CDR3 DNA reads TGTGCCAGTAGTATGGGTGTCGCTAACTATGGCTACACCTTC.

The CDR3: CASSSNIWGEQFF. CDR3 DNA sequence: TGTGCCAGCAGCTCTAATATCTGGGGTGAGCAGTTCTTC. The chain employs TRBV11-2 and TRBJ2-1; D is uncertain. The CDR3 runs 13 residues. Germline lookup yields CDR1 SGHAT and CDR2 FQNNGV. V lost 4 bases and J 9 bases, leaving 13 bases between the germline ends.

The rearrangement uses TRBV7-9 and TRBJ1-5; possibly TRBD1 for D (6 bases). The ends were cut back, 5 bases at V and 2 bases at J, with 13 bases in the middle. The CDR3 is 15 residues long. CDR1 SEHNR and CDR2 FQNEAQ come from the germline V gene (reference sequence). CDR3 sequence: CASSLGAAGNQPQHF. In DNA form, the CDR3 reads TGTGCCAGCAGCCTGGGGGCGGCGGGCAATCAGCCCCAGCATTTT.

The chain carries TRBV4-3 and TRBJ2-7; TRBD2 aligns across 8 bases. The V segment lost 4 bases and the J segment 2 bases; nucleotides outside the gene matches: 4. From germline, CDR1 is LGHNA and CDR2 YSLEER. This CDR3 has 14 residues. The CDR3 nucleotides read TGCGCCAGCAGCCCCCGGGGGGGCACCTACGAGCAGTACTTC. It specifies CASSPRGGTYEQYF.

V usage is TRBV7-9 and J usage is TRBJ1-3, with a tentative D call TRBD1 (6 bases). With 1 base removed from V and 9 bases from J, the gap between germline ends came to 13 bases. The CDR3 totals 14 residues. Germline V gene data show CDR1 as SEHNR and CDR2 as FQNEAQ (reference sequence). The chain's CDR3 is CASSLVQGSPTIYF. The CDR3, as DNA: TGTGCCAGCAGCTTAGTCCAGGGGAGTCCCACCATATATTTT.

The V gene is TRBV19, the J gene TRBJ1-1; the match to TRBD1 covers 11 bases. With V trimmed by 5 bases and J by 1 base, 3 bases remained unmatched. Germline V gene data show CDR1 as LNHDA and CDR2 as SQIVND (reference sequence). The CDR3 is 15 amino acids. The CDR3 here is CASSLDRGRNTEAFF. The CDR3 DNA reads TGTGCCAGTAGTCTGGACAGGGGGCGGAACACTGAAGCTTTCTTT.

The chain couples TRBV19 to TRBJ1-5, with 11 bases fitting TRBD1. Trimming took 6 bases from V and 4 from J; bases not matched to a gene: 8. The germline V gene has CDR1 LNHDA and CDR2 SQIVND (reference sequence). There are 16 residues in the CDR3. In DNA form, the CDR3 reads TGTGCCAGTAGGGGACAGGGGGTACCAGCAAATCAGCCCCAGCATTTT. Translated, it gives CASRGQGVPANQPQHF.

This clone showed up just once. CDR3 bases: TGTGCCAGCAGCTCCAGCGGGGTAGGAGATACGCAGTATTTT. Its protein is CASSSSGVGDTQYF. This rearrangement joins TRBV11-2 to TRBJ2-3; TRBD2 matches 7 bases. The trim removed 4 bases at V and 5 bases at J, leaving 6 bases unmatched. The CDR3 runs 14 residues. The germline V gene has CDR1 SGHAT and CDR2 FQNNGV.

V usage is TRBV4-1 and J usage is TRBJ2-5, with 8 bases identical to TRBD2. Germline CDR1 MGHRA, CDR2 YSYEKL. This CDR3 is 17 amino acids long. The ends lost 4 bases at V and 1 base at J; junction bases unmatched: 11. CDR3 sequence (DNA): TGCGCCAGCAGCCCCCACGAGGACGGGGGGGGCCAAGAGACCCAGTACTTC. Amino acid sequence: CASSPHEDGGGQETQYF.

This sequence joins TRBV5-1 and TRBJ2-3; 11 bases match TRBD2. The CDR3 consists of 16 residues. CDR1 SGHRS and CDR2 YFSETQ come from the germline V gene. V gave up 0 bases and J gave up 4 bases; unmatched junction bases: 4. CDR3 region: CASSLGLAGGSDTQYF. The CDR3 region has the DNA TGCGCCAGCAGCTTGGGCCTAGCGGGGGGTTCAGATACGCAGTATTTT.

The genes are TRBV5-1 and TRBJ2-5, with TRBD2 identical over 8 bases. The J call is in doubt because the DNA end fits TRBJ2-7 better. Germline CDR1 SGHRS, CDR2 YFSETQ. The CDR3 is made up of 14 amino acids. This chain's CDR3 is CASSPTSGLYEQYF. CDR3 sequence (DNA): TGCGCCAGCAGCCCAACTAGCGGACTCTACGAGCAGTACTTC.

The CDR3 region is CASTRGNWDTEAFF. The DNA of the CDR3 is TGTGCCAGCACACGGGGGAATTGGGACACTGAAGCTTTCTTT. This chain joins TRBV6-5 and TRBJ1-1; the D gene is possibly TRBD1 (5 bases). With 7 bases removed from V and 3 bases from J, the gap between germline ends came to 15 bases. The CDR3 has 14 amino acids. Germline V lookup: CDR1 MNHEY, CDR2 SVGAGI.

The CDR3 spells CASGLVVAAGGNTEAFF. The CDR3 nucleotides are TGTGCTAGTGGTTTGGTAGTGGCAGCGGGGGGGAACACTGAAGCTTTCTTT. V is TRBV12-5 and J is TRBJ1-1; D is possibly TRBD1 (5 bases). The V end was cut by 0 bases, the J end by 1 base, with 15 bases between. This CDR3 has 17 amino acids. CDR1 is LGHNT, CDR2 FRNRAP, per germline.

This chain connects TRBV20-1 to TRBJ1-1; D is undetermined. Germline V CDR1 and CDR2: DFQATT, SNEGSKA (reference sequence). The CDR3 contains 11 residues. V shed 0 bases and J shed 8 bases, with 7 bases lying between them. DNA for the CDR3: TGCAGTGCTAGAGATAGGGCAGAAGCTTTCTTT. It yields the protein CSARDRAEAFF.

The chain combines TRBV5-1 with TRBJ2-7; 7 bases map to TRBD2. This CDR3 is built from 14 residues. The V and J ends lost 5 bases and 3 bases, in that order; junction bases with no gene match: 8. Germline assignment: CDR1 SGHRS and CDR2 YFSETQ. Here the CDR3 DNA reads TGCGCCAGCAGTCCCGTCAGGGAGGGCTACGAGCAGTACTTC. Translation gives CASSPVREGYEQYF.

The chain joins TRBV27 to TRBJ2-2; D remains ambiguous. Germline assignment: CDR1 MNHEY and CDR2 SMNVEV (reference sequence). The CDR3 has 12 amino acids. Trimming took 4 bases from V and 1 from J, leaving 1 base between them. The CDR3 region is CASSWNTGELFF. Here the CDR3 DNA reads TGTGCCAGCAGTTGGAACACCGGGGAGCTGTTTTTT.

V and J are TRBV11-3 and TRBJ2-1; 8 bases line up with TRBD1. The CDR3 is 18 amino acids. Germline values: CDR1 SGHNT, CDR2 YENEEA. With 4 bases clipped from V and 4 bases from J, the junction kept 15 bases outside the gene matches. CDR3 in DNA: TGTGCCAGCAGCTCCCGGGACAGGTTCTCCCGTTCTTACAATGAGCAGTTCTTC. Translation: CASSSRDRFSRSYNEQFF.

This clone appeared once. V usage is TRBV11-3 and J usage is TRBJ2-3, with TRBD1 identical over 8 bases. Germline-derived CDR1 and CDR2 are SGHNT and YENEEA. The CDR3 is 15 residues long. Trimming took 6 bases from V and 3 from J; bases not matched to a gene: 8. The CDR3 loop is CASSRQGALTDTQYF. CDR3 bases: TGTGCCAGCAGTCGCCAGGGGGCATTGACAGATACGCAGTATTTT.